These 22 T cell receptor beta chains were sequenced from one sample in a study of technical replicates of blood from several donors. Repertoires were generated with immunoSEQ multiplex PCR, while TCRdb's copy carries only in-frame clones and drops some. The repertoire includes under 80,000 clones, 94% of them detected once, and about 0.26% sits in the top ten. The material sequenced was T cells isolated from PBMCs. These receptors originate from a human donor in good health.

This clone was picked up one time. At one end the junction does not follow the germline gene, possibly because of a read error. The chain joins TRBV7-7 to TRBJ2-5; TRBD1 agrees at 8 bases. The CDR3 runs to 16 residues. CDR1 and CDR2 from the germline V gene are SSHAT and FNYEAQ (reference sequence). In nucleotides, the CDR3 is TGTGCTAGCAGACCGATCGGACAGGGTTTTGTGGAGACCCAGTACTTC. It codes for CASRPIGQGFVETQYF.

The chain recombines TRBV29-1 with TRBJ2-3; D might be TRBD1 (6 bases). V lost 5 bases, J lost 3 bases, and 18 bases lay in between. CDR3 length: 15 residues. Germline lookup yields CDR1 SQVTM and CDR2 ANQGSEA. The CDR3 DNA follows: TGCAGCGTTCACCTTACAGGGATGGGTACAGATACGCAGTATTTT. This codes for CSVHLTGMGTDTQYF.

The chain uses TRBV27 and TRBJ2-5, with 12 bases matching TRBD2. Trimming cost V 6 bases and J 5 bases; bases outside gene matches: 10. CDR3 size: 16 residues. CDR1 and CDR2 (germline): MNHEY, SMNVEV (reference sequence). The DNA for the CDR3 is TGTGCCAGCAGAACTATGACTAGCGGGAGTGACGAGACCCAGTACTTC. It codes for CASRTMTSGSDETQYF.

This rearrangement joins TRBV6-1 to TRBJ2-1; D may be TRBD2 (5 bases). V shed 4 bases and J shed 6 bases, with 16 bases lying between them. The length of the CDR3 is 15 residues. Germline V CDR1 and CDR2: MNHNS, SASEGT. CDR3: CASSGPESTSNEQFF. CDR3 nucleotides: TGTGCCAGCAGTGGCCCCGAATCCACTAGCAATGAGCAGTTCTTC.

The V gene is TRBV14, the J gene TRBJ1-1; no clear D gene. Germline assignment: CDR1 SGHDN and CDR2 FVKESK. The germline V and J ends were trimmed by 2 bases and 1 base, with 8 bases remaining between them. The CDR3 runs 14 residues. This chain's CDR3 is CASSQPLGNTEAFF. The CDR3, as DNA: TGTGCCAGCAGCCAACCGCTCGGGAACACTGAAGCTTTCTTT.

V usage is TRBV6-5 and J usage is TRBJ1-2; TRBD1 agrees at 9 bases. Germline V gene data show CDR1 as MNHEY and CDR2 as SVGAGI. V shed 0 bases, J shed 10 bases, and the junction held 9 bases outside the gene matches. The CDR3 is 15 amino acids. The CDR3 DNA is TGTGCCAGCAGTTACTCGCCGGGACAGGGTGAGGACTACACCTTC. It specifies CASSYSPGQGEDYTF.

This clone was recorded a few times. This chain joins TRBV6-5 and TRBJ1-1, with 7 bases fitting TRBD1. The CDR3 is 13 amino acids. Germline assignment: CDR1 MNHEY and CDR2 SVGAGI. Trimming at V came to 6 bases and at J to 2 bases, leaving 3 bases not matched to a gene. The CDR3 loop is CASRRQGNTEAFF. The CDR3 nucleotides are TGTGCCAGCAGGCGACAGGGAAACACTGAAGCTTTCTTT.

The chain has TRBV19 and TRBJ2-1, with TRBD2 matching over 9 bases. Germline V gene data show CDR1 as LNHDA and CDR2 as SQIVND (reference sequence). The CDR3 runs to 14 residues. Trimming at V came to 3 bases and at J to 8 bases, leaving 5 bases not matched to a gene. CDR3 DNA: TGTGCCAGTAGTATCGGAGCGGGAGGCTATGAGCAGTTCTTC. Its translation: CASSIGAGGYEQFF.

The J gene is TRBJ1-1, the V gene TRBV15; D gene uncertain. CDR1 is LNHNV, CDR2 YYDKDF, per germline (reference sequence). V lost 8 bases and J 4 bases, leaving 20 bases between the germline ends. CDR3 length equals 15 residues. This chain's CDR3 is CATSKFGPSGTEAFF. The DNA of the CDR3 is TGTGCCACCTCAAAGTTCGGACCGAGCGGCACTGAAGCTTTCTTT.

This clone was observed once. The chain combines TRBV7-9 with TRBJ2-1; TRBD2 matches 14 bases. The CDR3 totals 18 residues. Trimming at V came to 3 bases and at J to 8 bases, leaving 12 bases not matched to a gene. Germline-derived CDR1 and CDR2 are SEHNR and FQNEAQ (reference sequence). CDR3 sequence: CASSFRLAGGPGWDEQFF. As DNA, the CDR3 is TGTGCCAGCAGCTTTAGACTAGCGGGGGGGCCAGGATGGGATGAGCAGTTCTTC.

The CDR3 DNA reads TGTGCCAGCAGCGGCAGGGTATTAGATACGCAGTATTTT. This codes for CASSGRVLDTQYF. This chain uses TRBV7-9 with TRBJ2-3, with D possibly matching TRBD1 (5 bases). Trimming took 5 bases from V and 5 from J, leaving 11 bases between them. The CDR3 runs to 13 residues. Germline CDR1 and CDR2: SEHNR and FQNEAQ (reference sequence).

J is TRBJ1-2 and V is TRBV9; a possible D gene is TRBD1 (5 bases). V dropped 0 bases and J dropped 3 bases, with 6 bases sitting between them. Germline CDR1 and CDR2: SGDLS and YYNGEE. The CDR3 consists of 13 residues. CDR3 bases: TGTGCCAGCAGCGTAGGGGGGGACTATGGCTACACCTTC. This gives the protein CASSVGGDYGYTF.

The gene calls are TRBV9 and TRBJ1-1; maybe TRBD1 (6 bases). Germline lookup yields CDR1 SGDLS and CDR2 YYNGEE. CDR3 length equals 18 residues. V was pared by 3 bases and J by 4 bases, with 25 bases between. CDR3 nucleotide sequence: TGTGCCAGCAGCGGGGGCATTGATTATAAACAGGGAATCACTGAAGCTTTCTTT. It translates to CASSGGIDYKQGITEAFF.

The chain carries TRBV29-1 and TRBJ2-7, with TRBD2 matching over 9 bases. The CDR3 consists of 13 residues. CDR1 SQVTM and CDR2 ANQGSEA come from the germline V gene. J was trimmed by 2 bases and V by 5 bases; bases with no gene match: 4. In nucleotides, the CDR3 is TGCAGCGTTACTCTAGCGGGACCCTACGAGCAGTACTTC. It encodes CSVTLAGPYEQYF.

The chain employs TRBV27 and TRBJ1-2; D may be TRBD1 (5 bases). Germline V gives CDR1 MNHEY, CDR2 SMNVEV (reference sequence). V was shortened by 3 bases and J by 4 bases, with 12 bases between the two germline ends. This CDR3 has 14 amino acids. CDR3 DNA: TGTGCCAGCAGTTTGGGGGGGATCGGCTATGGCTACACCTTC. This translates into CASSLGGIGYGYTF.

This clone was observed a handful of times. CDR3 residues: CASSRRQGRNEQFF. DNA of the CDR3: TGTGCCAGCAGTAGACGCCAGGGTAGGAATGAGCAGTTCTTC. The chain has TRBV28 and TRBJ2-1, with a possible D match to TRBD1 (5 bases). CDR1 and CDR2 (germline): MDHEN, SYDVKM. Between the trimmed V and J ends, which lost 5 bases and 7 bases, there was a span of 15 bases. This CDR3 contains 14 residues.

The chain uses TRBV28 and TRBJ2-3; D remains ambiguous. The CDR3 totals 14 residues. The germline CDR1 and CDR2 sequences are MDHEN and SYDVKM. V dropped 3 bases and J dropped 3 bases, with 10 bases sitting between them. Here the CDR3 reads CASSFLSGTDTQYF. The CDR3, as DNA: TGTGCCAGCAGTTTCCTTTCGGGTACAGATACGCAGTATTTT.

This chain links TRBV30 with TRBJ1-4; TRBD1 matches at 9 bases. The trim removed 4 bases at V and 7 bases at J, leaving 10 bases unmatched. The V gene's germline CDR1 is GTSNPN and CDR2 SVGIG (reference sequence). This CDR3 comprises 15 residues. CDR3 in DNA: TGTGCCTGGACCAAGGACAGGGGAAGTAGTGAAAAACTGTTTTTT. Its protein is CAWTKDRGSSEKLFF.

This sequence joins TRBV5-6 and TRBJ1-2, with a tentative D call TRBD1 (5 bases). V lost 4 bases to trimming and J lost 1 base, with 11 bases between them. Germline CDR1 and CDR2: SGHDT and YYEEEE. The CDR3 spans 14 residues. The CDR3 nucleotides are TGTGCCAGCAGCAGGCAGGGATATAACTATGGCTACACCTTC. The encoded protein is CASSRQGYNYGYTF.

This clone occurred once. V is TRBV6-5 and J is TRBJ1-2, with 8 bases that match TRBD1. The CDR3 sequence is 14 residues long. Germline V gene sequence: CDR1 MNHEY, CDR2 SVGAGI. Trimming took 5 bases from V and 4 from J; bases not matched to a gene: 6. This CDR3 reads CASSKDRGGYGYTF. The CDR3 DNA sequence: TGTGCCAGCAGTAAAGACAGGGGCGGCTATGGCTACACCTTC.

The genes are TRBV2 and TRBJ2-5; possibly TRBD1 for D (6 bases). Trimming removed 6 bases at V and 3 bases at J, with 14 bases between. This CDR3 region has 14 residues. Germline assignment: CDR1 SNHLY and CDR2 FYNNEI. CDR3 DNA sequence: TGTGCCAGCAGGCCCAGGGGCGTTAAAGAGACCCAGTACTTC. It specifies CASRPRGVKETQYF.

The chain is built from TRBV4-1 and TRBJ2-5, with a possible D match to TRBD2 (6 bases). The length of the CDR3 is 16 residues. The V gene's germline CDR1 is MGHRA and CDR2 YSYEKL. Trimming removed 1 base at V and 5 bases at J, with 17 bases between. CDR3 sequence (DNA): TGCGCCAGCAGCCAAGTGGGGGGACTCGCGGGGGAGACCCAGTACTTC. Its protein is CASSQVGGLAGETQYF.